Below are 28 T cell receptor beta chains sequenced from a single sample in a study of regulatory T cells in long-lasting Graves disease. The time point denotes: persistent/refractory GD, antithyroid drugs over 5 years with positive TRAb. Extracted PBMC RNA gave rise to the TCR library. Combining iRepertoire HTBI primers with Arm-PCR of CDR3 regions, the authors built TCR beta libraries. TCRdb ran MiXCR on the multiplex PCR reads and lists one entry per CDR3 protein. The data hold 400,000 to 600,000 distinct CDR3 sequences, with around a fifth observed a single time. The sequences come from peripheral blood mononuclear cells (PBMCs), collected when the disease was refractory, from a patient treated with antithyroid drugs. All receptors come from a female donor with Graves disease.

This clonotype was seen at least ten times. This CDR3 is CASSPSAGFHGYTF. The CDR3 coding sequence is TGTGCCAGCAGCCCTTCGGCAGGGTTTCATGGCTACACCTTC. V is TRBV6-1 and J is TRBJ1-2, with D perhaps TRBD1 (5 bases). Germline CDR1 MNHNS, CDR2 SASEGT. The CDR3 has 14 residues. The V end was cut by 6 bases, the J end by 6 bases, with 17 bases between.

This clonotype was seen more than once but under ten times. The chain recombines TRBV2 with TRBJ2-2; D ambiguous. This CDR3 has 14 amino acids. The V end lost 7 bases, the J end lost 4 bases, and 13 bases lay between the germline ends. Germline V gene data show CDR1 as SNHLY and CDR2 as FYNNEI. The CDR3 is CASKSKLLTGELFF. The CDR3 DNA sequence: TGTGCCAGCAAGAGCAAGTTACTCACCGGGGAGCTGTTTTTT.

On this clonotype itself: Given a much more abundant clone one base away, this may be a read error. The chain couples TRBV2 to TRBJ2-7; D gene unclear. The CDR3 totals 15 residues. The germline V gene encodes CDR1 SNHLY and CDR2 FYNNEI. V was trimmed by 3 bases and J by 2 bases, leaving 14 bases between them. Here the CDR3 reads CASSELTGSPYEQYF. CDR3 sequence (DNA): TGTGCCAGCAGTGAGCTAACGGGCTCTCCCTACGAGCAGTACTTC.

The V call is TRBV19, the J call TRBJ2-2, with D unclear. V was cut by 3 bases and J by 6 bases, with 14 bases left in between. Germline V gene lookup returns CDR1 LNHDA and CDR2 SQIVND (reference sequence). The CDR3 is 15 amino acids. The CDR3 here is CASSIRSKPSGELFF. For the CDR3, the DNA is TGTGCCAGTAGTATTCGATCTAAGCCATCCGGGGAGCTGTTTTTT.

This chain links TRBV14 with TRBJ1-1; 7 bases are a match to TRBD1. Germline V gives CDR1 SGHDN, CDR2 FVKESK. V lost 6 bases, J lost 1 base, and 11 bases stayed unmatched. CDR3 size: 16 residues. CDR3: CASRRTRDSRNTEAFF. The CDR3 DNA reads as TGTGCCAGCAGACGCACCCGGGACAGTCGGAACACTGAAGCTTTCTTT.

Many counts were recorded for this clonotype. One junction end disagrees with the germline gene, perhaps due to a read error. The genes are TRBV28 and TRBJ1-5; tentative D call: TRBD1 (5 bases). Germline V gene lookup returns CDR1 MDHEN and CDR2 SYDVKM. The CDR3 is 15 amino acids. This CDR3 reads CASRLLGVGRQPQHF. The CDR3 DNA is TGTGCCAGCAGGTTATTGGGGGTCGGGCGCCAGCCCCAGCATTTT.

This clonotype was seen ten or more times. The chain couples TRBV20-1 to TRBJ2-5; D may be TRBD2 (6 bases). V was shortened by 5 bases and J by 5 bases, with 18 bases between the two germline ends. The CDR3 totals 14 residues. Germline V gene lookup returns CDR1 DFQATT and CDR2 SNEGSKA (reference sequence). The CDR3 here is CSADGGGGAETQYF. CDR3 coding DNA: TGCAGTGCTGACGGTGGAGGAGGGGCCGAGACCCAGTACTTC.

The chain is built from TRBV19 and TRBJ1-2; 9 bases line up with TRBD1. Germline loops: CDR1 LNHDA, CDR2 SQIVND (reference sequence). V lost 3 bases, J lost 5 bases, and 4 bases stayed unmatched. This CDR3 contains 14 residues. The CDR3 spells CASSISGTGYGYTF. CDR3 sequence (DNA): TGTGCCAGTAGTATCTCCGGGACAGGGTATGGCTACACCTTC.

The sample holds a few counts of this clonotype. The chain couples TRBV20-1 to TRBJ1-1, with 7 bases aligning to TRBD1. The CDR3 spans 15 residues. The germline CDR1 and CDR2 sequences are DFQATT and SNEGSKA (reference sequence). Germline trimming cut 1 base from V and 4 bases from J; bases unmatched to any gene: 9. The CDR3 is CSARVRQGQGTEAFF. CDR3 bases: TGCAGTGCTAGAGTTCGACAGGGTCAGGGCACTGAAGCTTTCTTT.

This clonotype was picked up many times. This rearrangement joins TRBV11-2 to TRBJ2-7; no firm D call. CDR3 length: 15 residues. V dropped 2 bases and J dropped 2 bases, with 13 bases sitting between them. Germline CDR1 is SGHAT and CDR2 is FQNNGV. The CDR3 spells CASSLLAFSTYEQYF. CDR3 in DNA: TGTGCCAGCAGCTTATTGGCCTTTAGTACCTACGAGCAGTACTTC.

The chain carries TRBV29-1 and TRBJ2-1, with D possibly being TRBD2 (6 bases). The germline CDR1 and CDR2 sequences are SQVTM and ANQGSEA. This CDR3 is built from 13 residues. V lost 7 bases to trimming and J lost 0 bases, with 10 bases between them. Here the CDR3 DNA reads TGCAGCGCAGGAGGGAACTCCTACAATGAGCAGTTCTTC. Its protein product is CSAGGNSYNEQFF.

The rearrangement joins TRBV5-6 to TRBJ2-5, with 10 bases identical to TRBD1. The CDR3 length is 15 residues. Germline trimming cut 4 bases from V and 3 bases from J; bases unmatched to any gene: 6. The germline gives CDR1 SGHDT, CDR2 YYEEEE. The CDR3 loop reads CASSRPGQGKETQYF. For the CDR3, the DNA is TGTGCCAGCAGCAGGCCGGGACAGGGGAAAGAGACCCAGTACTTC.

This chain connects TRBV28 to TRBJ2-7, with a weak D call TRBD1 (6 bases). The germline V and J ends were trimmed by 6 bases and 5 bases, with 20 bases remaining between them. CDR1 and CDR2 from the germline V gene are MDHEN and SYDVKM. CDR3 length equals 15 residues. This CDR3 is CASSPGTIGSDEQYF. The CDR3 DNA sequence: TGTGCCAGCAGCCCCGGGACAATCGGGTCCGACGAGCAGTACTTC.

At least ten counts were recorded for this clonotype. This chain links TRBV7-8 with TRBJ2-5; D perhaps matches TRBD2 (6 bases). Germline V gives CDR1 SGHVS, CDR2 FQNEAQ. The CDR3 is 15 residues long. V was shortened by 1 base and J by 6 bases, with 15 bases between the two germline ends. The DNA for the CDR3 is TGTGCCAGCAGCTTAGAAGACGGGGGAGTGCAGACCCAGTACTTC. Its protein is CASSLEDGGVQTQYF.

This clonotype was counted ten times or more. This chain joins TRBV28 and TRBJ1-2, with a possible D match to TRBD1 (5 bases). V gave up 4 bases and J gave up 6 bases, with 15 bases separating them. The germline CDR1 and CDR2 sequences are MDHEN and SYDVKM. The CDR3 runs to 14 residues. In DNA form, the CDR3 reads TGTGCCAGCAGTTCAGGACTGCAGGGAGATGGCTACACCTTC. It is translated as CASSSGLQGDGYTF.

A word on this clonotype: A much larger clonotype is one base distant, so this may be a read error. It is likely a read error, because the conserved phenylalanine at the end of the CDR3 is missing. The V gene is TRBV6-1, the J gene TRBJ1-1, with a tentative D call TRBD1 (5 bases). Germline V gene sequence: CDR1 MNHNS, CDR2 SASEGT. The length of the CDR3 is 14 residues. V lost 7 bases and J 6 bases, leaving 18 bases between the germline ends. The CDR3 region is CASINALGVAEAFL. For the CDR3, the DNA is TGTGCCAGCATTAACGCCCTGGGGGTCGCTGAAGCTTTCCTT.

In regard to this clonotype: A much larger clone differs by one base, so this may be a read error. This rearrangement joins TRBV7-9 to TRBJ2-5; no clear D. The V gene's germline CDR1 is SEHNR and CDR2 FQNEAQ (reference sequence). CDR3 length: 12 residues. The CDR3 here is CASEPVQETQHF. CDR3 sequence (DNA): TGTGCCAGCGAACCAGTCCAAGAGACCCAGCACTTC.

Many counts were recorded for this clonotype. Its ends do not fully match the called genes, so a read error is possible. The V and J genes are TRBV6-4 and TRBJ1-2; D unresolved. Looked up from germline, CDR1 is MRHNA and CDR2 is SNTAGT. The CDR3 is made up of 15 amino acids. As DNA, the CDR3 is TGTGCCAGCAGTTACTCGGATGGGGCTAACTATGGCTACACCTTC. This translates into CASSYSDGANYGYTF.

A few counts support this clonotype. This chain links TRBV3-1 with TRBJ2-7; a possible D gene is TRBD1 (5 bases). Germline V lookup: CDR1 LGHDT, CDR2 YNNKEL (reference sequence). Between the trimmed V and J ends, which lost 3 bases and 6 bases, there was a span of 15 bases. The CDR3 loop spans 14 amino acids. The CDR3 DNA is TGTGCCAGCAGCCACGACAGTATCCCCTCCGAGCAGTACTTC. It specifies CASSHDSIPSEQYF.

V is TRBV9 and J is TRBJ2-2; TRBD2 agrees at 8 bases. Per germline, CDR1 SGDLS and CDR2 YYNGEE. This CDR3 region has 16 residues. V was pared by 3 bases and J by 2 bases, with 6 bases of the junction left unmatched. CDR3 sequence reads: CASSGPTSGNTGELFF. CDR3 nucleotide sequence: TGTGCCAGCAGCGGACCTACTAGCGGAAACACCGGGGAGCTGTTTTTT.

Only one count was recorded for this clonotype. Since a far larger clone is one base different, this is likely a read error. The gene calls are TRBV6-2 or TRBV6-3 and TRBJ1-1; D gene uncertain. Germline V gene lookup returns CDR1 MNHEY and CDR2 SVGEGT. The CDR3 spans 13 residues. The CDR3 here is CAGSWTANTEAFF. CDR3 DNA sequence: TGTGCCGGCAGTTGGACCGCGAACACTGAAGCTTTCTTT.

J is TRBJ2-7 and V is TRBV29-1, with D possibly being TRBD1 (5 bases). Germline lookup yields CDR1 SQVTM and CDR2 ANQGSEA. CDR3 length: 13 amino acids. Trimming cost V 6 bases and J 2 bases, with 14 bases left between them. For the CDR3, the DNA is TGCAGCGTCCGAACCAGGGCTACCTACGAGCAGTACTTC. Protein sequence: CSVRTRATYEQYF.

This clonotype was observed at least ten times. The chain recombines TRBV6-9 with TRBJ1-1; tentative D call: TRBD1 (5 bases). Trimming removed 2 bases at V and 1 base at J, with 8 bases between. The CDR3 extends over 14 amino acids. Germline assignment: CDR1 MNHGY and CDR2 SVAAGI. The CDR3 loop reads CASSYAGQNTEAFF. CDR3 DNA sequence: TGTGCCAGCAGTTATGCAGGGCAGAACACTGAAGCTTTCTTT.

This clonotype was recorded many times. This chain links TRBV7-9 with TRBJ2-5; D is tentatively TRBD1 or TRBD2 (6 bases each). CDR3 size: 16 residues. The V end lost 2 bases, the J end lost 4 bases, and 17 bases lay between the germline ends. Germline V lookup: CDR1 SEHNR, CDR2 FQNEAQ (reference sequence). CDR3 DNA: TGTGCCAGCAGCTTATTCGGTACAGGGAGGACAGAGACCCAGTACTTC. Translating gives CASSLFGTGRTETQYF.

This clonotype has a handful of counts. In DNA, the CDR3 is TGTGCCAGCAGCTCGAGAGGGGTGGACAGAGACACTGAAGCTTTCTTT. Amino acid sequence: CASSSRGVDRDTEAFF. V and J are TRBV11-2 and TRBJ1-1, with TRBD1 as a possible D gene (6 bases). V dropped 4 bases and J dropped 3 bases, with 18 bases sitting between them. CDR1 SGHAT and CDR2 FQNNGV come from the germline V gene. This CDR3 is built from 16 residues.

The chain employs TRBV7-2 and TRBJ2-2; D is perhaps TRBD2 (5 bases). V was shortened by 4 bases and J by 3 bases, with 12 bases between the two germline ends. CDR1 and CDR2 from the germline V gene are SGHTA and FQGNSA. This CDR3 is built from 15 residues. In DNA, the CDR3 is TGTGCCAGCAGCTCGCCCACGCGGGACACCGGGGAGCTGTTTTTT. Translation: CASSSPTRDTGELFF. The whole variable domain, remainder taken from reference TRBV7-2 and TRBJ2-2, is GAGVSQSPSNKVTEKGKDVELRCDPISGHTALYWYRQSLGQGLEFLIYFQGNSAPDKSGLPSDRFSAERTGGSVSTLTIQRTQQEDSAVYLCASSSPTRDTGELFFGEGSRLTVL.

This clonotype was observed a few times. V and J are TRBV4-1 and TRBJ1-2; D call uncertain. Germline CDR1 reads MGHRA; CDR2 reads YSYEKL. The V end was cut by 8 bases, the J end by 6 bases, with 16 bases between. The CDR3 loop spans 13 amino acids. The CDR3 region has the DNA TGCGCCAGCGGAAAAGATCCGACCCATGGCTACACCTTC. Amino acid sequence: CASGKDPTHGYTF.

This clonotype has just a few counts. The chain has TRBV9 and TRBJ2-6; the match to TRBD2 covers 7 bases. The ends lost 8 bases at V and 0 bases at J; junction bases unmatched: 5. Germline CDR1 is SGDLS and CDR2 is YYNGEE. This CDR3 has 15 residues. The CDR3 bases are TGTGCCAGTGGGGGGGAAAACTCTGGGGCCAACGTCCTGACTTTC. It specifies CASGGENSGANVLTF.